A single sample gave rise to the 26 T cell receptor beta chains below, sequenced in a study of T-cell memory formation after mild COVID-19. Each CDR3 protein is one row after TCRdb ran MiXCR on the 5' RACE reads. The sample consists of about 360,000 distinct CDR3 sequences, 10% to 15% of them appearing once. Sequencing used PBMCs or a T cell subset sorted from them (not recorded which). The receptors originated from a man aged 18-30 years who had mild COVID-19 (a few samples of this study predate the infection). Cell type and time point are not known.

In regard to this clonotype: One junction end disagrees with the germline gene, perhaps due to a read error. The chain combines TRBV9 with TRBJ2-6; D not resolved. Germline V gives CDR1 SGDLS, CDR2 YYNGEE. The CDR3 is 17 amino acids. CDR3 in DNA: TGTGCTAGCAGCGTAGAAAGGTCTCCTTCTGGGGCCAACGTCCTGACTTTC. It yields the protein CASSVERSPSGANVLTF.

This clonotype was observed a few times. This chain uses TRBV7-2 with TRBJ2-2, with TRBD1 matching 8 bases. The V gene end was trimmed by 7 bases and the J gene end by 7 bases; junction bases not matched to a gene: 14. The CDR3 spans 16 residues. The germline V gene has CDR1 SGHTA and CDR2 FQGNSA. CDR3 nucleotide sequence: TGTGCCAGCATCCTCTCAGGGGGCCATTTGGTCGGGGAGCTGTTTTTT. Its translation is CASILSGGHLVGELFF.

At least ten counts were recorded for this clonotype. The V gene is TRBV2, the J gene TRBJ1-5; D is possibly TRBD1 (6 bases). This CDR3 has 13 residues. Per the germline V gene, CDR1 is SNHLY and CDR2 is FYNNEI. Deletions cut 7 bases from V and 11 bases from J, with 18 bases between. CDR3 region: CASMTTGTSTQHF. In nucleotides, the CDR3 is TGTGCCAGCATGACCACAGGGACATCTACCCAGCATTTT.

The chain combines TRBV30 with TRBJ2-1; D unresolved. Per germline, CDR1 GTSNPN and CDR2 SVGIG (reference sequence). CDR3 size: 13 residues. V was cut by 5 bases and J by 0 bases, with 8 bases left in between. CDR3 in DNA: TGTGCCTGGGAACTCCGCTCCTACAATGAGCAGTTCTTC. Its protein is CAWELRSYNEQFF.

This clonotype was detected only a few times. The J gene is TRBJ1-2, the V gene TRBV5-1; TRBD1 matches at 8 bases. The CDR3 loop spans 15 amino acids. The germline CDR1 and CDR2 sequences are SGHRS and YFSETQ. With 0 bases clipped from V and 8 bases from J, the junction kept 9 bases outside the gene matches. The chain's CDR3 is CASSLDGQGAEGYTF. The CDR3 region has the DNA TGCGCCAGCAGCTTGGACGGCCAGGGGGCGGAAGGCTACACCTTC.

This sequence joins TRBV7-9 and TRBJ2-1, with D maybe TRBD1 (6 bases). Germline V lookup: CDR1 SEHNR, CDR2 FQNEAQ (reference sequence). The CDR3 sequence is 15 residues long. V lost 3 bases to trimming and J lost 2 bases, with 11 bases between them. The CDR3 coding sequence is TGTGCCAGCAGCTTTGGCAGGGGCCCCTACAATGAGCAGTTCTTC. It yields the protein CASSFGRGPYNEQFF. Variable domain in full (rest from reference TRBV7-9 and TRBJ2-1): DTGVSQNPRHKITKRGQNVTFRCDPISEHNRLYWYRQTLGQGPEFLTYFQNEAQLEKSRLLSDRFSAERPKGSFSTLEIQRTEQGDSAMYLCASSFGRGPYNEQFFGPGTRLTVL.

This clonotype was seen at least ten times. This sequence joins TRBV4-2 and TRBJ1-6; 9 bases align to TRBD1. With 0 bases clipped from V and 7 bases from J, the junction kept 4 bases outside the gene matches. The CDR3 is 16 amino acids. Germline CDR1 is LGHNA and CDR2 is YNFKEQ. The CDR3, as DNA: TGTGCCAGCAGCCAAGAAGGTGGGACAGGGAATTCACCCCTCCACTTT. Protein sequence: CASSQEGGTGNSPLHF.

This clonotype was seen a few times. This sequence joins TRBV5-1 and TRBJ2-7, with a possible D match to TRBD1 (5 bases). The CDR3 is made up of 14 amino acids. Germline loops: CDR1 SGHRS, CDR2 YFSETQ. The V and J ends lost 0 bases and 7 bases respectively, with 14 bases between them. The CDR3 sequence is CASSLDTQGGEQYF. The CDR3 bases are TGCGCCAGCAGCTTGGATACGCAGGGCGGTGAGCAGTACTTC.

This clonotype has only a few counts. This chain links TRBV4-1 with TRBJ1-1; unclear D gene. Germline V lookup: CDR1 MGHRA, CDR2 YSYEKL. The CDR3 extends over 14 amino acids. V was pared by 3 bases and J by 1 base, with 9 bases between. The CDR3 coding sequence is TGCGCCAGCAGCCAGGGGATTTGGAACACTGAAGCTTTCTTT. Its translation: CASSQGIWNTEAFF.

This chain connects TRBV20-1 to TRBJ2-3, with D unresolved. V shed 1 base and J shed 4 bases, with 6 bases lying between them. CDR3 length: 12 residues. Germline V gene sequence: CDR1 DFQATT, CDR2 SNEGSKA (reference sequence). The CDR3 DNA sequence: TGCAGTGCTAGAGTAGTTGCAGATACGCAGTATTTT. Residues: CSARVVADTQYF.

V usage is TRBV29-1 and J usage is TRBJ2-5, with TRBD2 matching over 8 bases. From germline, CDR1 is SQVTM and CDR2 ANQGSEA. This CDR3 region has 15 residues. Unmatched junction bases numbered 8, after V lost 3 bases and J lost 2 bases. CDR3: CSVEPSGLVQETQYF. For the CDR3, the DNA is TGCAGCGTTGAGCCTAGCGGGCTAGTACAAGAGACCCAGTACTTC.

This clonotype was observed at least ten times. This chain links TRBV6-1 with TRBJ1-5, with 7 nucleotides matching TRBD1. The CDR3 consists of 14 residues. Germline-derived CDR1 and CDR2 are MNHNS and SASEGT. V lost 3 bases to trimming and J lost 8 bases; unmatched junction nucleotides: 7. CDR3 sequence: CASSEGGGMEPQHF. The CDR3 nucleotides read TGTGCCAGCAGTGAGGGAGGGGGCATGGAGCCCCAGCATTTT.

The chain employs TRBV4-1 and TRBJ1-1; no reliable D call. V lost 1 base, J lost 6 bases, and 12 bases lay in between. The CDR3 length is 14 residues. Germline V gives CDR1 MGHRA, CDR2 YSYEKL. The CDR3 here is CASSQATNGAEAFF. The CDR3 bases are TGCGCCAGCAGCCAAGCTACTAACGGGGCTGAAGCTTTCTTT.

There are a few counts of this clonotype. The CDR3, as DNA: TGCGCCAGCAGGGTTGCAGGGGGGCAAGAGACCCAGTACTTC. This translates into CASRVAGGQETQYF. The chain employs TRBV5-1 and TRBJ2-5; possibly TRBD1 for D (7 bases). The V and J ends lost 5 bases and 2 bases respectively, with 13 bases between them. CDR1 and CDR2 from the germline V gene are SGHRS and YFSETQ. The CDR3 is made up of 14 amino acids.

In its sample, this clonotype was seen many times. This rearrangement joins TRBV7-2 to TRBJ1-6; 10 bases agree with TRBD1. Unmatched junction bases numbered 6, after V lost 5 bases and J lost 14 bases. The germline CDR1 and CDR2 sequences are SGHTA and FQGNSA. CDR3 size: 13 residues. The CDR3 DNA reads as TGTGCCAGCAGCCAACGGGACAGGGGAACCCTCCACTTT. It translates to CASSQRDRGTLHF.

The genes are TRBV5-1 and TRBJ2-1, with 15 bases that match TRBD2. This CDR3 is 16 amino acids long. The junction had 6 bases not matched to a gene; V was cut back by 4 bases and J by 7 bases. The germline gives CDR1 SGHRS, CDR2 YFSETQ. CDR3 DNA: TGCGCCAGCAGCCGAGCGGGACTAGCGGGGGGAAATGAGCAGTTCTTC. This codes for CASSRAGLAGGNEQFF.

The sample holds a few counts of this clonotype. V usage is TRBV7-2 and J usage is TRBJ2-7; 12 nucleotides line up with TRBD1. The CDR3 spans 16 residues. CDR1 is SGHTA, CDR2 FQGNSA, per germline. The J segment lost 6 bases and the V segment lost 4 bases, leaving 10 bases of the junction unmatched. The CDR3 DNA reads TGTGCCAGCAGCTCCGGGGGGACAGGGGGCATCTCCGAGCAGTACGTC. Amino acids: CASSSGGTGGISEQYV.

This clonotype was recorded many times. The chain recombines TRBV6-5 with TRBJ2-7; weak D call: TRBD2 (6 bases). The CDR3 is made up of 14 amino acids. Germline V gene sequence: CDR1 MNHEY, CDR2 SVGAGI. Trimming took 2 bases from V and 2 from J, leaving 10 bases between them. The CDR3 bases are TGTGCCAGCAGTTACGGAGCGGGTCCCTACGAGCAGTACGTC. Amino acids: CASSYGAGPYEQYV.

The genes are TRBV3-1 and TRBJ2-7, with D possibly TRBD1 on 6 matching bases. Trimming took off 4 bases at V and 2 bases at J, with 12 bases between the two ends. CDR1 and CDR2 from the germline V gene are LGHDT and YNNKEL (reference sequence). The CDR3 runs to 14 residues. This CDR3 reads CASSLSRGPYEQYV. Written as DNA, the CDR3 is TGTGCCAGCAGCCTTTCCAGGGGACCCTACGAGCAGTACGTC.

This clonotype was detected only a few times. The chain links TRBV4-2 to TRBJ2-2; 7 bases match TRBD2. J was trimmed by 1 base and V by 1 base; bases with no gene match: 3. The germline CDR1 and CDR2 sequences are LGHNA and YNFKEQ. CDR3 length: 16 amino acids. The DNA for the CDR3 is TGTGCCAGCAGCCAAGTAGTAGCGGGGAACACCGGGGAGCTGTTTTTT. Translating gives CASSQVVAGNTGELFF.

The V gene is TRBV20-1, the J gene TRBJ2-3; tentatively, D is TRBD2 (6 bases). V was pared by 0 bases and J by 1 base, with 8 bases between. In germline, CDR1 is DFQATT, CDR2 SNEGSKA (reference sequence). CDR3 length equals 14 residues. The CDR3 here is CSARDREGTDTQYF. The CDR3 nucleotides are TGCAGTGCTAGAGACAGGGAGGGCACAGATACGCAGTATTTT.

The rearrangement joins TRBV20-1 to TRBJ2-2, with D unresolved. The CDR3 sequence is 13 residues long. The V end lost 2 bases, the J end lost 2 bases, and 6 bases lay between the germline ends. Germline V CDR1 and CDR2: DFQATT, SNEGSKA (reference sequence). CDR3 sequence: CSARIVNTGELFF. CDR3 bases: TGCAGTGCTAGAATAGTTAACACCGGGGAGCTGTTTTTT.

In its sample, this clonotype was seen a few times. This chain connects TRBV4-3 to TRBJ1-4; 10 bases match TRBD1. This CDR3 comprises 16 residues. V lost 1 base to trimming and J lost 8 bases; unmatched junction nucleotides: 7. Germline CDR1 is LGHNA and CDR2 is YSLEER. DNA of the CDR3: TGCGCCAGCAGCCAAGCGGGGACAGGGGTGAACGAAAAACTGTTTTTT. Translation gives CASSQAGTGVNEKLFF.

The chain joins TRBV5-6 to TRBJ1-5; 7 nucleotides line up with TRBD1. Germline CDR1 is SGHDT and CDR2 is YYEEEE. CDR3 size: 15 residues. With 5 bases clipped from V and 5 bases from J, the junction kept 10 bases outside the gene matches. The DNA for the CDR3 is TGTGCCAGCAGGGTCGCCGGGCAGGGGGATCAGCCCCAGCATTTT. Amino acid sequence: CASRVAGQGDQPQHF. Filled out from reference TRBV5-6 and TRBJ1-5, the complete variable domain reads DAGVTQSPTHLIKTRGQQVTLRCSPKSGHDTVSWYQQALGQGPQFIFQYYEEEERQRGNFPDRFSGHQFPNYSSELNVNALLLGDSALYLCASRVAGQGDQPQHFGDGTRLSIL.

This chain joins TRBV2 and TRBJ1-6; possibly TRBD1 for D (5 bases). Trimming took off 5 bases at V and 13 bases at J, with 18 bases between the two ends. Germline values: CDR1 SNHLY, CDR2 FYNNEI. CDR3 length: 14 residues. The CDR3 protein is CASSLRRGGGPLHF. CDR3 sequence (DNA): TGTGCCAGCAGTCTAAGGAGGGGCGGAGGGCCCCTCCACTTT.

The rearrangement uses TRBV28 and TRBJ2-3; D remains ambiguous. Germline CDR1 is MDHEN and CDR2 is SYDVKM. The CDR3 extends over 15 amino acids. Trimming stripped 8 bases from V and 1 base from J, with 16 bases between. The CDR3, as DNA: TGTGCCAGCGGAGCCTCGTTTGAGGGCACAGATACGCAGTATTTT. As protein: CASGASFEGTDTQYF.